These 19 T cell receptor beta chains share one sample of origin, sequenced in a study of shared clonotypes between healthy human individuals (dated by TCRdb to about 2020). CD8 naive samples consisted of CD45RO-negative cells that were positively selected for CCR7, yielding a CD45RA+CCR7+ population without TemRA cells. Library construction relied on the immunoSEQ multiplex PCR assay. This immuneACCESS table, as held by TCRdb, lists in-frame sequences with V and J called but not all clones. Of the missing ones, under half trace to an unresolved V gene in checked studies; the others have no known cause. The sample records roughly 1,800,000 clones, about 95% of which are singletons. The ten largest clonotypes hold approximately 1% of the sample. The sample comprised naive CD8+ T cells sorted from blood. The sample's cell subset or site, from its label and the paper: CD45RA+CCR7+. Receptors originate from a man aged 18 to 30 in good health.

This chain uses TRBV27 with TRBJ2-7; TRBD2 agrees at 11 bases. The ends lost 6 bases at V and 3 bases at J; junction bases unmatched: 7. CDR3 length: 15 amino acids. Germline V gene lookup returns CDR1 MNHEY and CDR2 SMNVEV (reference sequence). CDR3 sequence reads: CASSLTTSGIYEQYF. The CDR3 DNA sequence: TGTGCCAGCAGCCTTACGACTAGCGGGATCTACGAGCAGTACTTC.

This chain joins TRBV29-1 and TRBJ1-1; D not certain. CDR3 size: 13 residues. Germline CDR1 reads SQVTM; CDR2 reads ANQGSEA. Trimming pared 3 bases from V and 0 bases from J, leaving 8 bases between. CDR3 amino acids: CSVDAAMNTEAFF. The CDR3 DNA follows: TGCAGCGTTGATGCAGCCATGAACACTGAAGCTTTCTTT. The full variable domain, its missing parts supplied by reference TRBV29-1 and TRBJ1-1, is SAVISQKPSRDICQRGTSLTIQCQVDSQVTMMFWYRQQPGQSLTLIATANQGSEATYESGFVIDKFPISRPNLTFSTLTVSNMSPEDSSIYLCSVDAAMNTEAFFGQGTRLTVV.

The chain carries TRBV30 and TRBJ2-5; no clear D gene. V lost 5 bases, J lost 3 bases, and 7 bases lay in between. This CDR3 comprises 11 residues. Germline V gives CDR1 GTSNPN, CDR2 SVGIG (reference sequence). The CDR3 spells CAWSVEETQYF. The CDR3 coding sequence is TGTGCCTGGTCGGTAGAAGAGACCCAGTACTTC.

This clone was counted once. V usage is TRBV19 and J usage is TRBJ2-3; TRBD1 is a possible D gene (5 bases). This CDR3 is 16 amino acids long. V was clipped by 3 bases and J by 2 bases, with 15 bases between them. In germline, CDR1 is LNHDA, CDR2 SQIVND (reference sequence). For the CDR3, the DNA is TGTGCCAGTAGTATGCGAGACAGTTCCTTCACAGATACGCAGTATTTT. It codes for CASSMRDSSFTDTQYF.

The chain links TRBV4-3 to TRBJ2-7; D is ambiguous. Trimming took off 1 base at V and 2 bases at J, with 12 bases between the two ends. Per the germline V gene, CDR1 is LGHNA and CDR2 is YSLEER. The CDR3 runs 15 residues. CDR3 sequence reads: CASSQVGSVPYEQYF. The CDR3 DNA follows: TGCGCCAGCAGCCAAGTGGGCAGTGTCCCCTACGAGCAGTACTTC.

The gene calls are TRBV13 and TRBJ2-7; no clear D. This CDR3 comprises 14 residues. CDR1 and CDR2 from the germline V gene are PRHDT and FYEKMQ (reference sequence). Trimming removed 3 bases at V and 0 bases at J, with 9 bases between. CDR3 protein: CASSFASFSYEQYF. CDR3 in DNA: TGTGCCAGCAGCTTCGCCAGTTTCTCCTACGAGCAGTACTTC.

This clone was detected once. The V gene is TRBV18, the J gene TRBJ2-3, with unresolved D. V shed 3 bases and J shed 0 bases, with 7 bases lying between them. The germline CDR1 and CDR2 sequences are KGHSH and LQKENI. This CDR3 is 14 amino acids long. The CDR3 DNA follows: TGTGCCAGCTCACCCTTACAGAGCACAGATACGCAGTATTTT. Protein: CASSPLQSTDTQYF.

The chain has TRBV2 and TRBJ2-3, with TRBD1 as a possible D gene (7 bases). Trimming took 5 bases from V and 1 from J, leaving 13 bases between them. The CDR3 totals 15 residues. Germline V CDR1 and CDR2: SNHLY, FYNNEI. Here the CDR3 DNA reads TGTGCCAGCAGTCTGGAGGGGGCTGGCACAGATACGCAGTATTTT. Protein product: CASSLEGAGTDTQYF. Drawing the rest from reference TRBV2 and TRBJ2-3, the complete variable domain is EPEVTQTPSHQVTQMGQEVILRCVPISNHLYFYWYRQILGQKVEFLVSFYNNEISEKSEIFDDQFSVERPDGSNFTLKIRSTKLEDSAMYFCASSLEGAGTDTQYFGPGTRLTVL.

The chain joins TRBV10-2 to TRBJ2-2; possibly TRBD1 for D (5 bases). CDR1 and CDR2 from the germline V gene are WSHSY and SAAADI. V was pared by 5 bases and J by 0 bases, with 7 bases between. The CDR3 contains 14 residues. The CDR3, as DNA: TGCGCCAGCAGTTCCAGGGCGAACACCGGGGAGCTGTTTTTT. Translation: CASSSRANTGELFF.

As concerns this clone: Other nucleotide sequences in the sample specify the same CDR3. This chain uses TRBV7-9 with TRBJ1-1; no definite D call. The CDR3 is made up of 12 amino acids. Germline CDR1 is SEHNR and CDR2 is FQNEAQ (reference sequence). The V end was cut by 6 bases, the J end by 1 base, with 6 bases between. The CDR3 loop is CASRFSNTEAFF. CDR3 nucleotide sequence: TGTGCCAGCAGGTTCTCGAACACTGAAGCTTTCTTT.

J is TRBJ2-5 and V is TRBV13, with unresolved D. V was cut by 5 bases and J by 2 bases, with 15 bases left in between. The CDR3 is 15 residues long. CDR1 is PRHDT and CDR2 is FYEKMQ in the germline V gene (reference sequence). The CDR3 nucleotides read TGTGCCAGCAGCCTTAGCCCAAACTGGCAAGAGACCCAGTACTTC. Amino acids: CASSLSPNWQETQYF.

This clone was counted a single time. The chain uses TRBV7-9 and TRBJ1-1; TRBD1 matches at 7 bases. CDR3 size: 16 residues. Germline V lookup: CDR1 SEHNR, CDR2 FQNEAQ (reference sequence). Trimming at V came to 5 bases and at J to 0 bases, leaving 9 bases not matched to a gene. The CDR3 sequence is CASSQGEIRMNTEAFF. CDR3 DNA: TGTGCCAGCAGCCAGGGGGAAATTAGAATGAACACTGAAGCTTTCTTT.

The rearrangement links TRBV10-3 to TRBJ1-1; unclear D gene. Germline V lookup: CDR1 ENHRY, CDR2 SYGVKD. V shed 7 bases and J shed 1 base, with 7 bases lying between them. The CDR3 is 12 amino acids. In DNA, the CDR3 is TGTGCCATCAAGGGCGGGAACACTGAAGCTTTCTTT. This translates into CAIKGGNTEAFF.

In regard to this clone: Additional DNA sequences in this sample encode the identical CDR3. This chain connects TRBV9 to TRBJ2-3, with 7 positions matching TRBD2. V shed 0 bases and J 2 bases; nucleotides not matched to a gene: 6. Germline lookup yields CDR1 SGDLS and CDR2 YYNGEE. This CDR3 region has 16 residues. The CDR3 DNA is TGTGCCAGCAGCGTAGTAGCGGGCCACTCCACAGATACGCAGTATTTT. Residues: CASSVVAGHSTDTQYF.

With regard to this clone: Mismatch with germline at one junction end may stem from a read error. Other DNA sequences of this sample code for an identical CDR3. The V and J genes are TRBV5-6 and TRBJ1-6; perhaps TRBD1 as D (6 bases). Germline V gene sequence: CDR1 SGHDT, CDR2 YYEEEE. The CDR3 is 14 amino acids. CDR3 in amino acids: CASSPDSYNSPLHF. The CDR3 bases are TGTGCCAGCAGCCCGGACAGTTATAATTCGCCCCTCCACTTT.

This clone has only a few counts. At the DNA level, this CDR3 is encoded by other sequences in the same sample as well. The CDR3 nucleotides read TGTGCCTGGAGTGTACAAGGGGATCAGCCCCAGCATTTT. It yields the protein CAWSVQGDQPQHF. The V and J genes are TRBV30 and TRBJ1-5; the D gene is possibly TRBD1 (5 bases). Looked up from germline, CDR1 is GTSNPN and CDR2 is SVGIG (reference sequence). Trimming took 0 bases from V and 5 from J, leaving 8 bases between them. This CDR3 spans 13 amino acids.

The chain joins TRBV19 to TRBJ2-2, with 7 positions matching TRBD2. The CDR3 loop spans 16 amino acids. Germline CDR1 reads LNHDA; CDR2 reads SQIVND (reference sequence). V lost 7 bases, J lost 6 bases, and 14 bases stayed unmatched. Here the CDR3 DNA reads TGTGCCAGTACCCTGGAGGGAGGGTTATATGCCGGGGAGCTGTTTTTT. Amino acids: CASTLEGGLYAGELFF.

The genes are TRBV6-4 and TRBJ2-1; the D gene is possibly TRBD1 (6 bases). V dropped 0 bases and J dropped 12 bases, with 12 bases sitting between them. Germline V CDR1 and CDR2: MRHNA, SNTAGT. This CDR3 comprises 13 residues. CDR3 sequence (DNA): TGTGCCAGCAGTGACTCGACAGGTTCAGGGCAGTTCTTC. This codes for CASSDSTGSGQFF.

Notes on this clone: Germline is not matched at one junction end, which may reflect a read error. J is TRBJ2-2 and V is TRBV27; D gene uncertain. The length of the CDR3 is 12 residues. The V gene's germline CDR1 is MNHEY and CDR2 SMNVEV (reference sequence). This CDR3 is CASSLNTRELFF. In DNA form, the CDR3 reads TGTGCCAGCAGTTTAAACACCAGGGAGCTGTTTTTT.